A selection of T cell receptor beta chains follows, all from one sample in a study of immune reconstitution after stem cell transplant in scleroderma. TCRdb recomputed calls from the RT-PCR reads with MiXCR, one row per CDR3 protein. Of about 5,600 distinct CDR3 sequences in the sample, 8% are singletons; the top ten hold 10%. The specimen was obtained before or after autologous hematopoietic stem cell transplantation (not recorded which). These receptor sequences come from a male donor with systemic sclerosis. Both conserved end residues are part of each CDR3. The order of the fields is D gene, V gene, J gene, clone size, CDR3 protein, CDR3 DNA. A D gene is named only where the DNA matches it firmly. Only some rows state a clone size, as once, few, many or a class for expanded clones.

>NA|TRBV20-1|TRBJ2-5|NA
CSAREKRAPQGETQYF
TGCAGTGCTAGAGAGAAGCGGGCCCCCCAGGGTGAGACCCAGTACTTC
>NA|TRBV28|TRBJ1-1|medium-sized
CASSFLTEAFF
TGTGCCAGCAGTTTCTTAACTGAAGCTTTCTTT
>TRBD2|TRBV7-8|TRBJ2-1|medium-sized
CASSLGLAGLYNEQFF
TGTGCCAGCAGCTTAGGACTAGCGGGGTTGTACAATGAGCAGTTCTTC
>NA|TRBV2|TRBJ2-7|medium-sized
CASKPDGAIYEQYF
TGTGCCAGCAAACCTGACGGGGCGATCTACGAGCAGTACTTC
>TRBD1|TRBV6-1|TRBJ2-1|large
CASSLEHRGNEQFF
TGTGCCAGCAGTCTTGAGCACAGGGGAAATGAGCAGTTCTTC
>NA|TRBV7-9|TRBJ1-2|medium-sized
CASSWGGPGPYGYTF
TGTGCCAGCAGCTGGGGCGGACCCGGCCCCTATGGCTACACCTTC
>TRBD1|TRBV7-2|TRBJ2-7|NA
CASSLKGALAEQYF
TGTGCCAGCAGCTTAAAGGGGGCGCTGGCCGAGCAGTACTTC
>TRBD1|TRBV20-1|TRBJ1-1|medium-sized
CSARDIAAGGIAFF
TGCAGTGCTAGAGATATTGCGGCAGGGGGAATAGCTTTCTTT
>TRBD2|TRBV10-3|TRBJ2-2|few
CAISENFLAGGPPGELFF
TGTGCCATCAGTGAGAATTTTCTAGCGGGAGGACCCCCCGGGGAGCTGTTTTTT
>TRBD1|TRBV28|TRBJ2-7|medium-sized
CASSATGDEQYF
TGTGCCAGCAGTGCAACAGGGGACGAGCAGTACTTC
>NA|TRBV30|TRBJ1-5|NA
CAWSVGGSGQPQHF
TGTGCCTGGAGTGTGGGAGGCTCGGGTCAGCCCCAGCATTTT
>NA|TRBV6-5|TRBJ1-1|few
CASSYWENTEAFF
TGTGCCAGCAGTTACTGGGAGAACACTGAAGCTTTCTTT
>NA|TRBV5-6|TRBJ2-7|medium-sized
CASSFYMWNPTYEQYF
TGTGCCAGCAGCTTCTATATGTGGAACCCCACCTACGAGCAGTACTTC
>TRBD1|TRBV28|TRBJ1-4|medium-sized
CASSLTRQGAGEKLFF
TGTGCCAGCAGTCTTACCCGTCAGGGGGCTGGTGAAAAACTGTTTTTT
>TRBD1|TRBV19|TRBJ1-1|few
CASSTGQGLAEAFF
TGTGCCAGTAGTACGGGACAGGGGTTGGCTGAAGCTTTCTTT
>NA|TRBV20-1|TRBJ2-7|few
CSVLGSGTYEQYF
TGCAGTGTTCTAGGGTCGGGAACCTACGAGCAGTACTTC